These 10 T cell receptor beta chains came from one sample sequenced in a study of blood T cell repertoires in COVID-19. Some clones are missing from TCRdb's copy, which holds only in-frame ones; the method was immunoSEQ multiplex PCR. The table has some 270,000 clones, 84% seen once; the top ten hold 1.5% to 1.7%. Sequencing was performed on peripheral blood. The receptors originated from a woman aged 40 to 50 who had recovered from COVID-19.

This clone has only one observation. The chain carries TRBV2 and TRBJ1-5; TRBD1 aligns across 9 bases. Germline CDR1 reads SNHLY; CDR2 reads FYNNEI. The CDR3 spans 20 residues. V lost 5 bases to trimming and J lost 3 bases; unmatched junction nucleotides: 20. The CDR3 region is CASSRNRDRVPYINNQPQHF. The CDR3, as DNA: TGTGCCAGCAGTAGAAACCGGGACAGGGTACCGTATATTAACAATCAGCCCCAGCATTTT.

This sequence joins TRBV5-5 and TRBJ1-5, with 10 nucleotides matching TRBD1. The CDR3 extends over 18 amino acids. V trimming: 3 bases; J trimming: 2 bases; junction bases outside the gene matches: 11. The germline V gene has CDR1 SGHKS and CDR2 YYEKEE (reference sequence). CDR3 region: CASSSRGVTGGGNQPQHF. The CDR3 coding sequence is TGTGCCAGCAGCTCACGTGGGGTGACAGGGGGCGGCAATCAGCCCCAGCATTTT.

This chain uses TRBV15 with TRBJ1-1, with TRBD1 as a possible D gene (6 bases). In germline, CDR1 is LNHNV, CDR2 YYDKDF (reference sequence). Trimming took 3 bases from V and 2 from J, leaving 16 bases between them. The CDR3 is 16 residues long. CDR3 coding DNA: TGTGCCACCAGCAGCACGAGGGGGGGCAGAAACACTGAAGCTTTCTTT. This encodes CATSSTRGGRNTEAFF.

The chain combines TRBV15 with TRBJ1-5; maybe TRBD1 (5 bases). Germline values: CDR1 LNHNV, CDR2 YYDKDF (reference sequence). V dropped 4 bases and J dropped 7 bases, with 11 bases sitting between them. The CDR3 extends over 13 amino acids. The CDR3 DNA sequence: TGTGCCACCAGCATAGGGGTGGAGCAGCCCCAGCATTTT. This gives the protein CATSIGVEQPQHF.

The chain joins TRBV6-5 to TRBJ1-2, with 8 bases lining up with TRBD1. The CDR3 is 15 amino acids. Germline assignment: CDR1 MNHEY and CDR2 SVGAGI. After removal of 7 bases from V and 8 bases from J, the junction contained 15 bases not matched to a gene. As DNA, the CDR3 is TGTGCCAGCATCGGACAGGGCGTAGGCGTGGGGGGCTACACCTTC. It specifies CASIGQGVGVGGYTF.

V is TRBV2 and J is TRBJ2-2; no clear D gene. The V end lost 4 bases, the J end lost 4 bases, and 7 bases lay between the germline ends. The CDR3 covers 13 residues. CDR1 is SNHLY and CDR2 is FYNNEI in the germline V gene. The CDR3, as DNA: TGTGCCAGCAGTGTGTTACTCACCGGGGAGCTGTTTTTT. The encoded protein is CASSVLLTGELFF.

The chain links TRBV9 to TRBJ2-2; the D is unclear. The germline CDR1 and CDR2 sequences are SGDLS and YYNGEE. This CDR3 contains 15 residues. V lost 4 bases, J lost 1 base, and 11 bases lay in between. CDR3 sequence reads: CASSLNSLNTGELFF. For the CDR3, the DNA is TGTGCCAGCAGCCTTAACTCGCTGAACACCGGGGAGCTGTTTTTT.

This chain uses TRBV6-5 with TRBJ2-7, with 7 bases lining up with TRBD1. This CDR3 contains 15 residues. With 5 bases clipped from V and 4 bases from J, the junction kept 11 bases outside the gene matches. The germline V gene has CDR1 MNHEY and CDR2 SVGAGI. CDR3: CASSPTGDSMYEQYF. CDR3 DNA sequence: TGTGCCAGCAGTCCCACAGGGGACAGTATGTACGAGCAGTACTTC.

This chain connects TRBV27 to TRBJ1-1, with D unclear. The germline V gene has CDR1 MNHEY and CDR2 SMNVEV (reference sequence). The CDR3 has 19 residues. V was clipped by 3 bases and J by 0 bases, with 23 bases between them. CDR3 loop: CASSFSERRFYSLNTEAFF. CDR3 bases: TGTGCCAGCAGTTTTTCGGAGCGACGGTTCTATAGTTTGAACACTGAAGCTTTCTTT.

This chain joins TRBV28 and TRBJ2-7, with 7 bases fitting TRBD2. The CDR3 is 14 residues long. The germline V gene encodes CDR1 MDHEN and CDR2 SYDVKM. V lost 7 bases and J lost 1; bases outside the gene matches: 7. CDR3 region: CASTPPGGSYEQYF. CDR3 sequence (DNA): TGTGCCAGCACCCCGCCGGGAGGTTCCTACGAGCAGTACTTC.